This T cell receptor (beta chain) appears in the sequencing data of a study of cytomegalovirus exposure and HLA in healthy donors. Whole-study context: Researchers previously reported finding fewer than 120 million unique TCR beta sequences from approximately 190 million T cells.

The CDR3 runs 15 residues. Germline-derived CDR1 and CDR2 are SGHDT and YYEEEE. Trimming removed 6 bases from V and 0 bases from J; junction bases left unmatched: 3. Study-wide results and limits: Sequencing likely generated an artifact that appeared as a cluster of highly shared sequence variants. Using a false discovery rate of 0.05, a later analysis showed that 16,951 TCR beta sequences were associated with HLA alleles. In vitro experiments confirmed that three CMV-associated chains were specific for CMV antigens.

In the case of this clone: No antigen is known for it.

Both 60 Vbeta primers and 13 Jbeta primers went into the PCR. TCRdb keeps only in-frame clones here, not all; method: immunoSEQ multiplex PCR. This sample's table reports some 130,000 clones. V and J are TRBV5-6 and TRBJ2-3, with 11 bases identical to TRBD2. The sample comprised PBMCs. This receptor was identified in a woman aged 40 to 55 in good health and CMV-seropositive. The CDR3 is CASTTSGTSTDTQYF. CDR3 DNA sequence: TGTGCCAGCACGACTAGCGGGACCAGCACAGATACGCAGTATTTT.